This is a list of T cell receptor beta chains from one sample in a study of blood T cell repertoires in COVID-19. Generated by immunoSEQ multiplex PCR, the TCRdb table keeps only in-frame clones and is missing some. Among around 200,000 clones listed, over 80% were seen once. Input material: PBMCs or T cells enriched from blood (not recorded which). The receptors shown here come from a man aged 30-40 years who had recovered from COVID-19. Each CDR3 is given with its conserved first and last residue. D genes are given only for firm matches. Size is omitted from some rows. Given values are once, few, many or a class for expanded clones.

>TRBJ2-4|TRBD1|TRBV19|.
TGTGCCAGTAGTATAGCGGACAGGGCTCAAAACATTCAGTACTTC
CASSIADRAQNIQYF
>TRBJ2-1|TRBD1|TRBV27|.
TGTGCCAGCAGTTTCCCCCGGACAGGGCGCAATGAGCAGTTCTTC
CASSFPRTGRNEQFF
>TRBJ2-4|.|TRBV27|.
TGTGCCAGCAGTCCCCATGGCCGGGACACCCAGTACTTC
CASSPHGRDTQYF
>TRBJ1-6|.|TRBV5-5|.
TGTGCCAGCAGCTTGGGCGGGCTGCGTTCACCCCTCCACTTT
CASSLGGLRSPLHF
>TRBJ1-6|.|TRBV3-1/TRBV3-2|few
TGTGCCAGCAGCCGGAGGGGTTATAATTCACCCCTCCACTTT
CASSRRGYNSPLHF
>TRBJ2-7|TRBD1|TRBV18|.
TGTGCCAGCTCACACCCCGGGACAGGGAGCTCCTACGAGCAGTACTTC
CASSHPGTGSSYEQYF
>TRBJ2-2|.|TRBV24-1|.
TGTGCCACCAGTGATTCGGGGGTTAGTACCGGGGAGCTGTTTTTT
CATSDSGVSTGELFF
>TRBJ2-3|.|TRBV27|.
TGTGCCAGCAGGCTAGGGCGGGGCACAGATACGCAGTATTTT
CASRLGRGTDTQYF
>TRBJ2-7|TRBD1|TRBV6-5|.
TGTGCCAGCAGGGGGACCGGGACAGGAGCCTACGAGCAGTACTTC
CASRGTGTGAYEQYF
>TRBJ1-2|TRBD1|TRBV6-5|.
TGTGCCAGCAGTCGGACAGGAGCCGGCTACACCTTC
CASSRTGAGYTF
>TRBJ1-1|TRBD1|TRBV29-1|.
TGCAGCGTGCGGCCCGGGACAGGGCGACAGGATGAAGCTTTCTTT
CSVRPGTGRQDEAFF
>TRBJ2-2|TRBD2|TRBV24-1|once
TGTGCCACCAGTGATTTGGGGGGGAGGGCCGGCACCGGGGAGCTGTTTTTT
CATSDLGGRAGTGELFF
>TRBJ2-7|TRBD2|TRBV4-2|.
TGTGCCAGCAGCCAAGCAGGGACTAGCGGGGTGACCAGATGGTACGAGCAGTACTTC
CASSQAGTSGVTRWYEQYF
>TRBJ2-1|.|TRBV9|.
TGTGCCAGCAGCGCAAACAATGAGCAGTTCTTC
CASSANNEQFF
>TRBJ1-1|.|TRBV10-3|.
TGTGCCATCAGTGCCCCAGGGTCTGAAGCTTTCTTT
CAISAPGSEAFF
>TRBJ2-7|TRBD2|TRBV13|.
TGTGCCAGCAGCCGAAAGCCCGGACTAGCGGGAACCTTGCCCTACGAGCAGTACTTC
CASSRKPGLAGTLPYEQYF
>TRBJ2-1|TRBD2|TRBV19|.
TGTGCCAGTAGCGGGACTAGTTCGTACAATGAGCAGTTCTTC
CASSGTSSYNEQFF
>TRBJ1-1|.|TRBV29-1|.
TGCAGCGTTGTTTACAGGACGAACACTGAAGCTTTCTTT
CSVVYRTNTEAFF
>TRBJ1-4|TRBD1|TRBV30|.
TGTGCCTGGGAAGGACAGGGCTTGGGAAAACTGTTTTTT
CAWEGQGLGKLFF
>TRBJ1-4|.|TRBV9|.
TGTGCCAGCAGCTGGAGCGGTGGTGATGAAAAACTGTTTTTT
CASSWSGGDEKLFF
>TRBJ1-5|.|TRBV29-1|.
TGCAGCGCCCAGACAGGTAATCGCAATCAGCCCCAGCATTTT
CSAQTGNRNQPQHF
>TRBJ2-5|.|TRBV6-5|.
TGTGCCAGCAGTTACACACAGGGTACGCAAGAGACCCAGTACTTC
CASSYTQGTQETQYF
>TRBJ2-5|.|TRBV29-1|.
TGCAGCGTTCTTGGAGGGTCGCAAGAGACCCAGTACTTC
CSVLGGSQETQYF
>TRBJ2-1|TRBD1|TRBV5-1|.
TGCGCCAGCAGCTCGACGGGGACAGGTGAGCAGTTCTTC
CASSSTGTGEQFF
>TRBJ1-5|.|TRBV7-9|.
TGTGCCAGCAGCCAGGATGGAAGTCAGCCCCAGCATTTT
CASSQDGSQPQHF
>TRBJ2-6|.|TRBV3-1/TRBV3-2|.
TGTGCCAGCAGCCAAGATCACTCTGGGGCCAACGTCCTGACTTTC
CASSQDHSGANVLTF
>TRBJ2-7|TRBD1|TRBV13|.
TGTGCCAGCAGCATGGACAGGGCTTACGAGCAGTACTTC
CASSMDRAYEQYF
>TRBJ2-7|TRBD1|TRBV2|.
TGTGCCAGCCCTGGGACTAATATAGTCGGACAGGGGGCTGTCTACGAGCAGTACTTC
CASPGTNIVGQGAVYEQYF
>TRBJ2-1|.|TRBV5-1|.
TGCGCCAGCAGCTTAAGCAGGTGGCGGACTTCCAACAATGAGCAGTTCTTC
CASSLSRWRTSNNEQFF
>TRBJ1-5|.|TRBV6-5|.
TGTGCCAGCAGCCAGGGACTTTCCGGGTCCCAGCCCCAGCATTTT
CASSQGLSGSQPQHF
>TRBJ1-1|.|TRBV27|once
TGTGCCAGCAGTTTCAGGGCCGACACTGAAGCTTTCTTT
CASSFRADTEAFF
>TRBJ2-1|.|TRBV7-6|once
TGTGCCAGCACCCTTGGGGTAGCGGACGCCTACAATGAGCAGTTCTTC
CASTLGVADAYNEQFF
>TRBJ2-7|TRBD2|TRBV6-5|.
TGTGCCAGCAGTTACGCTCTAGCGGGAAACTACGAGCAGTACTTC
CASSYALAGNYEQYF
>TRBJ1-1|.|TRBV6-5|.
TGTGCCAGCAGTTATCGGGCGGGAGTCACTGAAGCTTTCTTT
CASSYRAGVTEAFF
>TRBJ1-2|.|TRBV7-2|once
TGTGCCAGCAGCCCGGTGACATACGGTGGCTACACCTTC
CASSPVTYGGYTF
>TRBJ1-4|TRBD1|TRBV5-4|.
TGTGCCAGCAGCCTAGGACAGGGTAGGGTAGGGGAAAAACTGTTTTTT
CASSLGQGRVGEKLFF
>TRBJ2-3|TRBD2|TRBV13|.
TGTGCCAGCAGCTCACTAGCGGGGGAAACAGATACGCAGTATTTT
CASSSLAGETDTQYF
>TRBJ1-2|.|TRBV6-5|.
TGTGCCAGCAGGATGGGACAACGTAACTATGGCTACACCTTC
CASRMGQRNYGYTF
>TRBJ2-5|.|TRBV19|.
TGTGCCACCTCCCCCGGGTCGAGGCTACAAGAGACCCAGTACTTC
CATSPGSRLQETQYF
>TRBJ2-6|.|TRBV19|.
TGTGCCAGTAGTATAGCCCTAACCATACTGTCTGGGGCCAACGTCCTGACTTTC
CASSIALTILSGANVLTF
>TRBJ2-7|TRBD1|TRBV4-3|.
TGCGCCAGCAGCCGAAGTGACAGGGGCCCCTACGAGCAGTACTTC
CASSRSDRGPYEQYF
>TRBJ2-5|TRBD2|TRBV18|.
TGTGCCAGCTCACCGGGGCCTAGCGGGCTCCAAGAGACCCAGTACTTC
CASSPGPSGLQETQYF
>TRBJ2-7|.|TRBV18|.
TGTGCCAGCTCACCGGGCCAGTTCGAGCAGTACTTC
CASSPGQFEQYF